This T cell receptor (beta chain) was identified in a study of T cells in localized non-small cell lung cancer. Concerning this clone: Its antigen is still unknown.

This CDR3 is built from 15 residues. CDR1 and CDR2 from the germline V gene are SEHNR and FQNEAQ (reference sequence). Deletions cut 5 bases from V and 2 bases from J, with 16 bases between. General study findings and limits: Uninvolved adjacent lung showed higher T cell clonality than tumor.

This table comes from immunoSEQ multiplex PCR, and its TCRdb copy is limited to in-frame clones, with some not included. This sample has tens of thousands of clones, with roughly 92% found just once. The sample consisted of peripheral blood, taken before any cancer treatment. The receptor comes from a man between 40 and 69 years old with stage I lung adenocarcinoma. The V call is TRBV7-9, the J call TRBJ2-7; D is perhaps TRBD1 (6 bases). In DNA form, the CDR3 reads TGTGCCAGCAGCCCCCTTGACCAGGGGACCTACGAGCAGTACTTC. It is translated as CASSPLDQGTYEQYF. Full variable domain (rest looked up from reference TRBV7-9 and TRBJ2-7): DTGVSQNPRHKITKRGQNVTFRCDPISEHNRLYWYRQTLGQGPEFLTYFQNEAQLEKSRLLSDRFSAERPKGSFSTLEIQRTEQGDSAMYLCASSPLDQGTYEQYFGPGTRLTVT.